This TCR beta chain is from a study of blood T cells in healthy people across ages (dated by TCRdb to the mid-2010s). Regarding the research as a whole: In model experiments, template switching captured roughly one uniquely barcoded TCR beta cDNA molecule for every two T cells. To avoid experimental bias, donors of different ages were randomly spread across the sequencing lanes. For two donors (one aged 18 to 29 and one aged 80 or older), the study analyzed two additional independent replicas of 1 million unique cDNA reads from the same blood draw. Using deep sequencing normalized with unique cDNA molecular identifiers, the study measured how TCR beta repertoire diversity changes with age. Four age groups were formed from the donors: young (average about 17 years), middle-aged (approximately 40), aged (about 68) and long-lived (around 80).

CDR1 and CDR2, looked up from the germline V gene, are SGHAT and FQNNGV. Spanning cysteine to phenylalanine, the CDR3 consists of 15 amino acids. Just the 45-base CDR3 DNA is kept, in frame starting at base 1. Trimming removed 2 bases from V and 11 bases from J, leaving 21 bases between the germline ends. Overall results and qualifications from the work: Since profiling was done on bulk unsorted PBMCs, naive and antigen-experienced compartments could not be conclusively compared. Total diversity estimates from one million sequenced T cells were considered lower bounds and underestimates. There was a strong correlation between observed TCR beta diversity and the percentage of naive T cells measured by flow cytometry. Because donor CMV infection status was unknown, age-related changes in expanded clonotypes were potentially confounded. Compared with the aged group, the long-lived group had more naive CD4+ T cells, fewer expanded clones and increased TCR diversity, a pattern suggesting age selection. As age increased, observed TCR beta diversity per million T cells dropped in a roughly linear way, and a significant reduction was already evident by age about 40.

Of note for this clonotype: The specificity of this receptor is unknown. No base qualities exist here, and no much larger clone lies one base off it.

Receptor amplification or capture employed 5' RACE. Sequencing instrument: Illumina HiSeq 2500. The second PCR ran for about 7 to 11 cycles and used a J-beta primer mix along with a sample-barcoded 5' primer. Each TCR beta cDNA molecule received a unique molecular identifier from a template-switch 5' adaptor carrying 12 random nucleotides. At least 2.5 million CDR3-containing paired-end reads were obtained from each sample. First-strand cDNA synthesis was performed from all RNA using the Mint cDNA synthesis kit, with priming by a TRBC-specific oligonucleotide. Following uracil-DNA glycosylase treatment, a first 18-cycle PCR with universal primers M1SS and BC2_uni_R was performed on all cDNA. As for the original processing: Normalization of each sample was performed by random selection of 1 million high-quality reads, each carrying a distinct molecular identifier. Instead of being binned into consensus sequences, reads with shared molecular identifiers were discarded. MiTCR, with a Q25 quality threshold and the strictest error-elimination algorithm, was used for CDR3 identification, clonotype clustering and error correction. Lower-bound total TCR beta diversity was estimated with a nonparametric unseen species model using Euler transformation. TCRdb reran the public reads through fastp at Q25 and MiXCR, keeping productive beta chains. Rows matching on CDR3 protein sequence are summarized as one entry with the most common DNA and genes. The V and J calls come from TCRdb's annotation, not from the publication. The sample includes about 1 million distinct CDR3 sequences, with 45% observed a single time. The top ten clones comprise over 15% of the sample.

Donors were a few dozen systemically healthy Caucasian individuals from Russia aged roughly 6 to 95 years. Each donor gave 9.5 to 10 milliliters of peripheral blood, drawn into EDTA-treated Vacutainer tubes. Ficoll-Paque density-gradient centrifugation was used to isolate PBMCs, with at least 6.5 million obtained per sample. Trizol reagent was used to extract total RNA from the PBMCs, yielding at least 5.5 micrograms per sample. For every donor, an aliquot of PBMCs went through flow cytometry to measure the percentages of naive CD45RAhigh/CD27high T cells. This TCR came from a woman aged 60-75 years in good health. The sequencing input was blood. In this chain, TRBV11-2 is recombined with TRBJ2-5; the D gene is perhaps TRBD2, from 5 matching bases. The CDR3 protein sequence reads: CASSLTGSAELEQYF. The DNA reads as follows: TGTGCCAGCAGCTTAACGGGTAGCGCGGAATTAGAGCAGTACTTC.